This TCR beta chain was profiled in a study of OX40 agonist ivuxolimab in advanced cancers. Study summary: Among those enrolled, mean age was about 63 years (range roughly 23 to 85) and approximately 83% were male.

Germline assignment: CDR1 MNHNS and CDR2 SASEGT. Trimming left V 0 bases short and J 0 bases short, with 20 bases between. This CDR3 region has 20 residues. Comment on this clone: The target antigen is unknown.

Broader study findings: Expanded clones were, on average, more numerous among CD8+ T cells than CD4+. At 0.1 to 3.0 mg/kg and by week 6, CD4+ and CD8+ T cells in the blood had expanded clonally. The investigators did not determine what antigen specificity the expanded peripheral T cells had.

The protocol was immunoSEQ multiplex PCR, while the TCRdb copy is restricted to in-frame clones and leaves out a portion. Of about 50,000 clones in the sample, around 90% were seen once. The V gene is TRBV6-1, the J gene TRBJ1-4, with a possible D match to TRBD1 (5 bases). Sequencing used CD4+ or CD8+ T cells sorted from blood, obtained in a trial of the OX40 agonist ivuxolimab. The origin of this receptor is an adult with an advanced solid tumor such as melanoma, head and neck, liver or kidney cancer. The chain's CDR3 is CASSEAQSSEGPATNEKLFF. The CDR3 DNA follows: TGTGCCAGCAGTGAAGCGCAATCTTCGGAGGGGCCAGCAACTAATGAAAAACTGTTTTTT.